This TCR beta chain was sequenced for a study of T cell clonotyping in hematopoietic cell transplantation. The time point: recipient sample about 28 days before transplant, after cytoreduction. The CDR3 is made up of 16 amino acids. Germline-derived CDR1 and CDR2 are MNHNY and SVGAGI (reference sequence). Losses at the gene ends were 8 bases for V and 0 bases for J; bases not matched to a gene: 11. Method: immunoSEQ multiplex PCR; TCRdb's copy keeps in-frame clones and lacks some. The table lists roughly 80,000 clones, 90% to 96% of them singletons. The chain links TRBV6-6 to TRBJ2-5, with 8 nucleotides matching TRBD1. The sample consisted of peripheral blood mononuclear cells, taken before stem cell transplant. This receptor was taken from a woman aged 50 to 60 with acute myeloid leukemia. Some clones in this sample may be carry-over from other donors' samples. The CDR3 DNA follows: TGTGCCAGCCTAAGACTAGGACAGGGATACCAAGAGACCCAGTACTTC. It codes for CASLRLGQGYQETQYF.